This T cell receptor beta chain was found in a study of blood T cells in healthy people across ages. Note on this clonotype: The antigen remains undetermined.

Regarding the study as a whole: Possibly, changes in expanded clonotypes were confounded because donor CMV status was unknown.

Sample-barcoded 5' priming and a J-beta primer mix drove a second PCR of roughly 6 to 12 cycles. In TCRdb, the 5' RACE reads were re-called with MiXCR into one record per CDR3 protein. The sample includes around 580,000 distinct CDR3 sequences, around 48% seen only once; the top ten take under 30%. Trimming pared 0 bases from V and 5 bases from J, leaving 12 bases between. This CDR3 is 14 amino acids long. The germline gives CDR1 DFQATT, CDR2 SNEGSKA (reference sequence). Sequenced: blood. The receptor was derived from a man of 80 years or more in good health. The chain joins TRBV20-1 to TRBJ2-3; D is tentatively TRBD1 or TRBD2 (6 bases each). In DNA, the CDR3 is TGCAGTGCTAGAGATGCCGGGGGCGAAGATACGCAGTATTTT. Translating gives CSARDAGGEDTQYF.